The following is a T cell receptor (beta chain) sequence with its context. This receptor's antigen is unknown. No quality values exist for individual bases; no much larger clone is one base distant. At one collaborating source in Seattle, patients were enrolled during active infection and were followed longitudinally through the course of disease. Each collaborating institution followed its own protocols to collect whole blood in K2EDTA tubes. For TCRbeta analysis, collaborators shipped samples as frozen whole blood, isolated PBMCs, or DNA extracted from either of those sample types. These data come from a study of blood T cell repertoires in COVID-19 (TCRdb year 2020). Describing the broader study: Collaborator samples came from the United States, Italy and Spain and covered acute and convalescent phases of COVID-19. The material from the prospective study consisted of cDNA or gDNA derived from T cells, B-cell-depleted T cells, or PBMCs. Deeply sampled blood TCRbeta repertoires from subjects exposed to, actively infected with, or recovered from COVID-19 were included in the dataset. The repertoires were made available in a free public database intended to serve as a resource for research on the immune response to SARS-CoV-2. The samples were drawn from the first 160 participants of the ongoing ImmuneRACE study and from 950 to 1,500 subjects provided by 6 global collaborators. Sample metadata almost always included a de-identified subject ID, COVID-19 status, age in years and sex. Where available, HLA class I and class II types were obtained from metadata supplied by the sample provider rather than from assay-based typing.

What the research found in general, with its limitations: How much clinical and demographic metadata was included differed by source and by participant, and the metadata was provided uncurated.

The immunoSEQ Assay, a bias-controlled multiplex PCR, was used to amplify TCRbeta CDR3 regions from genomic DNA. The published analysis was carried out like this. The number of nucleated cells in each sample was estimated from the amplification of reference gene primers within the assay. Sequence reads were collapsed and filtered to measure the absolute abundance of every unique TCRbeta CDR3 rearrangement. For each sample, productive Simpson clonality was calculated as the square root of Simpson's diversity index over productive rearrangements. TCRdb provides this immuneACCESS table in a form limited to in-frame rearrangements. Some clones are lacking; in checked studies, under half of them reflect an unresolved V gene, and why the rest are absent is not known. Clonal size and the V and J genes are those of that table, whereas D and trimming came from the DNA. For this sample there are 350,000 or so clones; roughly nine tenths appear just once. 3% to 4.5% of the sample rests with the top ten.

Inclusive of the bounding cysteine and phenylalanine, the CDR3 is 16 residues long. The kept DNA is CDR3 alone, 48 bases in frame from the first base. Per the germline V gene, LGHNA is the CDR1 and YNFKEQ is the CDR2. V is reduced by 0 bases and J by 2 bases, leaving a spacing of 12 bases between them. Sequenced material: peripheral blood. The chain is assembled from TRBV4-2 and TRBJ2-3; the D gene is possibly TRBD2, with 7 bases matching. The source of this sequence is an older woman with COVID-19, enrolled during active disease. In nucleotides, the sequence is TGTGCCAGCAGCCAAGACGAGGGGGGGGCCACAGATACGCAGTATTTT. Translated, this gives CASSQDEGGATDTQYF.